This TCR beta chain derives from a study of blood T cell repertoires in COVID-19 (dated by TCRdb to 2020 to 2021). Some background on the complete study: Samples from collaborators originated in the United States, Italy and Spain and spanned both the acute and convalescent phases of COVID-19. A freely available public database, intended as a resource for researchers studying the immune response to SARS-CoV-2, is where the repertoires were released. A de-identified subject ID, COVID-19 status, age in years and sex were almost always included in the sample metadata. The material from the prospective study consisted of cDNA or gDNA derived from T cells, B-cell-depleted T cells, or PBMCs. Samples were obtained from the ongoing ImmuneRACE study (first 160 participants) and from some 1,300 subjects provided by 6 global collaborators. Where available, HLA class I and class II types were taken from metadata supplied by the sample provider and were not determined by assay-based typing. The dataset comprised deeply sampled blood TCRbeta repertoires from subjects exposed to, actively infected with, or recovered from COVID-19. General findings and caveats noted by the study authors: The amount of clinical and demographic metadata varied by source and participant and was provided uncurated.

Compared with germline, V lacks 0 bases and J lacks 1 base; bases without a gene match: 1. The CDR3 numbers 15 residues from cysteine through phenylalanine. Only CDR3 DNA remains: 45 bases, in frame from the first base. Via the germline V gene, CDR1 is SGHRS and CDR2 YFSETQ. As regards this clone: What this receptor recognizes is not known. Base qualities were left out, and no much larger clone turns up one base away.

The collaborating institutions used their own protocols to collect whole blood in K2EDTA tubes. For TCRbeta analysis, collaborators shipped samples in one of three forms: frozen whole blood, isolated PBMCs, or DNA extracted from either of those sample types. TCRbeta CDR3 regions were amplified from genomic DNA using the immunoSEQ Assay, a bias-controlled multiplex PCR. In the authors' own workflow: Within the assay, amplification of reference gene primers was used to estimate how many nucleated cells each sample contained. To quantify the absolute abundance of each unique TCRbeta CDR3 rearrangement, sequence reads were collapsed and filtered. For each sample, productive Simpson clonality was calculated as the square root of Simpson's diversity index across productive rearrangements. This is the immuneACCESS table as TCRdb keeps it, with only in-frame sequences that have V and J called. A part of the clones is gone; compared with another copy, unresolved V genes explain less than half, and the rest is unexplained. Clone size and V and J calls were adopted from that table, with D and trimming inferred from the DNA. Within this sample are 150,000 or so clones, with 81% of them counted one time only. The top ten hold roughly 8% of the sample.

Specimen: peripheral blood. The TCR comes from a human donor with acute or convalescent COVID-19. The donor label of this sample is uncertain. The V gene is TRBV5-1 and the J gene is TRBJ2-1; 7 middle bases align to TRBD2. The bases are TGCGCCAGCAGCTTGGGGGAGGGATCCTACAATGAGCAGTTCTTC. Its translation reads: CASSLGEGSYNEQFF.